These T cell receptor beta chains were read from a single sample in a study of Graves' ophthalmopathy and Graves' hyperthyroidism. TCRdb re-called the multiplex PCR reads with MiXCR, one entry per CDR3 protein. The repertoire includes some 410,000 distinct CDR3 sequences, under 25% of them detected once, and 3% sits in the top ten. The sample was peripheral blood. The receptors come from a woman aged 18-29 years with stable Graves' hyperthyroidism. CDR3s leave out the opening cysteine and the closing phenylalanine or tryptophan. Expanded clones get a size class; other rows say once, few or many, or leave the size out.

v_gene,abundance,j_gene,CDR3aa
TRBV7-2,many,TRBJ2-5,ASSLGLQETQY
TRBV6-2/TRBV6-3,many,TRBJ2-7,ASSPGTSGRIYEQY
TRBV30,many,TRBJ2-2,AWRRGSWDAGELF
TRBV20-1,many,TRBJ1-6,SASPAGIGNSPLH
TRBV20-1,once,TRBJ2-6,SARSTGSGANVLT
TRBV7-3,many,TRBJ1-1,ASSLTMNTEAF
TRBV5-1,many,TRBJ1-1,ATSPRDRGEAF
TRBV5-5,.,TRBJ2-2,ASSLWAGQNTGELF
TRBV7-3,few,TRBJ2-5,ASSLAGGFQETQY
TRBV27,.,TRBJ2-7,ASSSLTGGSYEQY
TRBV6-5,few,TRBJ1-6,ASTLTLNSPLH
TRBV4-1,many,TRBJ1-3,ASSKLAGTIY
TRBV28,many,TRBJ2-4,ASSFSDSEEKY
TRBV19,many,TRBJ2-7,ASSRKTSGSILEQY
TRBV19,.,TRBJ2-4,ASSPETGFGKNIQY
TRBV20-1,.,TRBJ2-4,SARAGGRAKNIQY
TRBV20-1,many,TRBJ2-5,SASGRERETQY
TRBV15,.,TRBJ2-3,ATSTGAGVTDTQY
TRBV7-2,once,TRBJ2-5,ASSLGDRRETQY
TRBV7-3,.,TRBJ1-1,ASSKTAMNTEAF
TRBV7-9,many,TRBJ1-1,ASSPRGQGATEAF
TRBV7-2,.,TRBJ2-5,ASSFSLGTSGSVQETQY
TRBV20-1,many,TRBJ1-2,SARDASANYGYT
TRBV2,many,TRBJ2-5,ASVAQGEETQY
TRBV6-1,.,TRBJ2-7,ASSPGQLGSYEQY
TRBV20-1,many,TRBJ2-7,SASSPETTYEQY
TRBV13,many,TRBJ1-5,ASAPRGNQPQH
TRBV28,many,TRBJ2-7,ASTASHTGGVEQY
TRBV11-2,many,TRBJ2-7,ASSFSGVGYEQY
TRBV25-1,.,TRBJ1-2,ASSGRLTGDFGYT
TRBV3-1,.,TRBJ2-5,ASSQGHGQETQY
TRBV20-1,.,TRBJ1-5,SAQRTPHQPQH
TRBV6-1,.,TRBJ1-2,ASSPRGRYGYT
TRBV28,many,TRBJ2-7,ASSPPLGGVGEQY
TRBV6-2/TRBV6-3,many,TRBJ2-5,ASSYPKRVRETQY
TRBV5-1,few,TRBJ2-7,ASSTGQGDSYEQY
TRBV11-2,.,TRBJ2-7,ASRKDRGHYEQY
TRBV6-1,.,TRBJ1-5,ASATYRDQPQH
TRBV7-9,many,TRBJ2-5,ASSSGQLMD
TRBV6-2/TRBV6-3,.,TRBJ2-7,ASSYTENYEQY
TRBV30,many,TRBJ2-5,ARRQGSQETQY
TRBV28,few,TRBJ1-2,ASSSTGGYGYT